This TCR beta chain derives from a study of cytomegalovirus exposure and HLA in healthy donors. Amplification used 60 Vbeta primers and 13 Jbeta primers. Data came from immunoSEQ multiplex PCR; TCRdb stores just in-frame clones and leaves some out. The table has 100,000 to 150,000 clones, about four fifths seen once. Broader study findings: Some TCR beta chains (164 of them) were listed as cytomegalovirus-associated. V segments that were indistinguishable, TRBV6-2 and TRBV6-3 among them, were omitted from analysis.

The length of the CDR3 is 14 residues. Trimming removed 6 bases at V and 2 bases at J, with 14 bases between. CDR1 is MNHEY and CDR2 is SVGAGI in the germline V gene. As regards this clone: What it binds is unknown.

The rearrangement links TRBV6-5 to TRBJ2-7; D is undetermined. What was sequenced was PBMCs. The receptor was isolated from a woman in her 40s in good health and CMV-seropositive. The CDR3 is CASSPQTGTYEQYF. CDR3 in DNA: TGTGCCAGCAGCCCGCAGACGGGTACCTACGAGCAGTACTTC.